This T cell receptor (beta chain) was sequenced in a study of molecular identifiers for immune sequencing clone quantification. Study in general: Replicate RNA from about 20,000 or 100,000 naive CD8 T cells formed five aliquots; four were sequenced.

V was clipped by 5 bases and J by 6 bases; unmatched bases: 8. The CDR3 is 14 residues long. Library preparation followed earlier protocols using designated TCR primers. TCRdb reanalysed the PCR reads using MiXCR and keeps one entry per CDR3 protein. The sample holds approximately 12,000 distinct CDR3 sequences, 18% seen once. A word on this clonotype: Its specificity is unknown.

Study results and limitations: In naive cells, under 1% of molecules belonged to clones above 20 RNA copies, against over 98% in effector cells. Highly expanded clone sizes could be underestimated by identical TCR molecules that share a barcode.

Sequenced material: naive CD8+ T cells from blood, with Jurkat cell RNA spiked in. Documented subset: FACS-sorted CD8+CD4-CCR7+CD45RA+ naive T cells. V usage is TRBV12-3 or TRBV12-4 and J usage is TRBJ2-7; 9 bases fit TRBD1. The clonotype comes from a human donor in good health. Some libraries in this study had Jurkat cell RNA spiked in. The chain's CDR3 is CASSPDRGRGEQYF. The CDR3 region has the DNA TGTGCCAGCAGTCCCGACAGGGGGAGAGGCGAGCAGTACTTC.